Listed below are T cell receptor beta chains from one sample, sequenced in a study of early T cells in non-severe SARS-CoV-2 infection. MiXCR, run by TCRdb on the 5' RACE reads, gives a single entry per CDR3 protein. Of some 87,000 distinct CDR3 sequences listed, about 13% are singletons. Sequenced: whole blood. The receptors originated from an adult who was a healthcare worker with PCR-confirmed SARS-CoV-2 infection or an uninfected control (not recorded which). CDR3s include the opening cysteine and the closing phenylalanine or tryptophan. A D gene is named only where the DNA matches it firmly. Not all rows give a size; the values are once, few, many and, for expanded clones, a class.

D: TRBD1
size: few
V: TRBV2
J: TRBJ1-1
CDR3: CASSGLGQGTTTGAEAFF
DNA: TGTGCCAGCAGTGGGCTTGGACAGGGGACTACAACGGGTGCTGAAGCTTTCTTT

D: TRBD2
size: -
V: TRBV6-2/TRBV6-3
J: TRBJ2-7
CDR3: CASTTRTSGTYEQYF
DNA: TGTGCCAGCACCACGCGGACTAGCGGAACCTACGAGCAGTACTTC

D: -
size: many
V: TRBV5-1
J: TRBJ2-7
CDR3: CASSDPLGEQYF
DNA: TGCGCCAGCAGCGATCCTTTAGGCGAGCAGTACTTC

D: -
size: many
V: TRBV5-4
J: TRBJ2-3
CDR3: CASSMDGDPSTDTQYF
DNA: TGTGCCAGCAGCATGGACGGAGACCCTAGCACAGATACGCAGTATTTT

D: -
size: few
V: TRBV29-1
J: TRBJ1-2
CDR3: CSAGGDTPLTNYGYTF
DNA: TGCAGCGCCGGCGGGGACACTCCTCTGACTAACTATGGCTACACCTTC

D: -
size: many
V: TRBV20-1
J: TRBJ1-2
CDR3: CSARSRGYGYTF
DNA: TGCAGTGCTAGGTCCCGGGGTTATGGCTACACCTTC

D: -
size: many
V: TRBV21-1
J: TRBJ2-7
CDR3: CASSKGEKAGDEQYF
DNA: TGTGCCAGCAGCAAAGGGGAGAAAGCGGGAGACGAGCAGTACTTC

D: -
size: few
V: TRBV6-6
J: TRBJ2-5
CDR3: CASSLDTEEETQYF
DNA: TGTGCCAGCAGCCTGGACACCGAGGAGGAGACCCAGTACTTC

D: -
size: -
V: TRBV13
J: TRBJ2-7
CDR3: CASSLDNAYEQYF
DNA: TGTGCCAGCAGCTTGGACAATGCCTACGAGCAGTACTTC

D: -
size: few
V: TRBV18
J: TRBJ1-3
CDR3: CASSRNPGISGNTIYF
DNA: TGTGCCAGCTCACGAAATCCCGGGATCTCTGGAAACACCATATATTTT

D: TRBD1
size: few
V: TRBV3-1
J: TRBJ2-4
CDR3: CASSQTLGQGDIQYF
DNA: TGTGCCAGCAGCCAAACCTTAGGACAGGGGGACATTCAGTACTTC

D: -
size: many
V: TRBV5-1
J: TRBJ2-1
CDR3: CASSLDSYNEQFF
DNA: TGCGCCAGCAGCTTGGATTCCTACAATGAGCAGTTCTTC

D: TRBD2
size: -
V: TRBV28
J: TRBJ2-2
CDR3: CASSLLAANTGELFF
DNA: TGTGCCAGCAGTCTACTAGCGGCGAACACCGGGGAGCTGTTTTTT

D: -
size: -
V: TRBV19
J: TRBJ2-7
CDR3: CASRDGSYEQYF
DNA: TGTGCCAGTCGGGACGGTTCCTACGAGCAGTACTTC

D: -
size: -
V: TRBV19
J: TRBJ2-1
CDR3: CASSMPPRHSGYNEQFF
DNA: TGTGCCAGTAGTATGCCCCCGCGGCACTCTGGGTACAATGAGCAGTTCTTC

D: TRBD2
size: -
V: TRBV27
J: TRBJ2-3
CDR3: CASSPSTSGSTDTQYF
DNA: TGTGCCAGCAGTCCGTCAACTAGCGGAAGCACAGATACGCAGTATTTT

D: -
size: -
V: TRBV6-5
J: TRBJ2-2
CDR3: CASRATLGRALTGELFF
DNA: TGTGCCAGCAGAGCGACCCTTGGCAGGGCCCTTACCGGGGAGCTGTTTTTT

D: -
size: many
V: TRBV11-2
J: TRBJ2-5
CDR3: CASSPGPLQETQYF
DNA: TGTGCCAGCAGCCCCGGACCTCTCCAAGAGACCCAGTACTTC

D: -
size: few
V: TRBV3-1
J: TRBJ2-7
CDR3: CASSRQGPAYEQYF
DNA: TGTGCCAGCAGCCGCCAAGGACCGGCCTACGAGCAGTACTTC

D: -
size: few
V: TRBV29-1
J: TRBJ2-7
CDR3: CSVEDTLYEQYF
DNA: TGCAGCGTTGAAGATACCCTCTACGAGCAGTACTTC

D: TRBD2
size: many
V: TRBV20-1
J: TRBJ2-1
CDR3: CSAPTRLAGGDEQFF
DNA: TGCAGTGCCCCTACCCGGTTAGCGGGAGGGGATGAGCAGTTCTTC

D: TRBD2
size: -
V: TRBV19
J: TRBJ2-7
CDR3: CASSLLRGTSEQYF
DNA: TGTGCCAGTAGTCTACTTCGGGGGACTAGCGAGCAGTACTTC

D: TRBD1
size: many
V: TRBV27
J: TRBJ2-7
CDR3: CATSFRGRLPQYF
DNA: TGTGCCACCTCCTTCAGGGGGCGCTTACCCCAGTACTTC